The 4 T cell receptor beta chains listed next were all sequenced from one sample in a study of metastatic and nonmetastatic thyroid tumors. Thyroid surgery took place with no prior treatment in any patient. MiXCR reprocessed the PCR reads for TCRdb. The sample holds 8,000 or so clones, about a quarter seen once. The source material was adjacent normal tissue. The receptors were sampled from a female donor with papillary thyroid cancer or a benign thyroid nodule (not recorded which). Some clones in this sample may be carry-over from other donors' samples.

This clone was found once. J is TRBJ2-7 and V is TRBV9, with TRBD2 as a possible D gene (6 bases). The CDR3 runs to 15 residues. V lost 3 bases, J lost 0 bases, and 13 bases lay in between. The germline V gene encodes CDR1 SGDLS and CDR2 YYNGEE. The CDR3 sequence is CASSGSVGGSYEQYF. The DNA for the CDR3 is TGTGCCAGCAGCGGTAGTGTGGGGGGCTCCTACGAGCAGTACTTC.

This clone qualifies as medium-sized. The chain carries TRBV20-1 and TRBJ1-2; D remains ambiguous. This CDR3 comprises 13 residues. Germline CDR1 is DFQATT and CDR2 is SNEGSKA (reference sequence). Trimming stripped 3 bases from V and 4 bases from J, with 12 bases between. The CDR3 region has the DNA TGCAGTGCTAGTCGGGAGCCGAGCTATGGCTACACCTTC. Its translation is CSASREPSYGYTF.

By frequency in the sample, this clone is medium-sized (0.01 to 0.1%). The V gene is TRBV7-9, the J gene TRBJ2-1, with unresolved D. Between the trimmed V and J ends, which lost 3 bases and 4 bases, there was a span of 10 bases. CDR3 length equals 14 residues. CDR1 is SEHNR and CDR2 is FQNEAQ in the germline V gene (reference sequence). The CDR3 sequence is CASSFGRSYNEQFF. The CDR3 DNA reads as TGTGCCAGCAGCTTTGGTAGGTCTTACAATGAGCAGTTCTTC.

This sequence joins TRBV7-2 and TRBJ1-1, with D unresolved. The V gene lost 11 bases and the J gene lost 4 bases, with 20 bases spanning the gap. From germline, CDR1 is SGHTA and CDR2 FQGNSA. The CDR3 length is 14 residues. Here the CDR3 reads CACNPHGVVTEAFF. DNA for the CDR3: TGTGCCTGCAACCCTCACGGGGTAGTCACTGAAGCTTTCTTT.